This T cell receptor (beta chain) derives from a study of regulatory T cells in long-lasting Graves disease. This clonotype was seen repeatedly, ten times or more. Investigators prepared the TCR beta libraries by applying iRepertoire HTBI primers and Arm-PCR of CDR3 regions. In TCRdb, the multiplex PCR reads were re-called with MiXCR into one record per CDR3 protein. The profile shows 500,000 to 700,000 distinct CDR3 sequences, about 15% of them singletons. Time point given: newly diagnosed GD, antithyroid drugs for less than 3 months. The TCR library was made from RNA that had been extracted from PBMCs in TRIzol. Patients of an endocrinology department in Xi'an, China, were included. A peripheral blood sample, approximately 10 milliliters in volume, was drawn into EDTA tubes. Germline-derived CDR1 and CDR2 are MNHEY and SMNVEV (reference sequence). The CDR3 is made up of 15 amino acids. V was clipped by 2 bases and J by 4 bases, with 14 bases between them.

The data were also submitted as part of a second study, on T cells in Graves' hyperthyroidism and ophthalmopathy. From that second work: Patients with ophthalmopathy were separated from those with stable hyperthyroidism by a 13 V-J model.

This rearrangement joins TRBV27 to TRBJ1-2, with unresolved D. The material was peripheral blood mononuclear cells (PBMCs), obtained at new diagnosis, from a patient treated with antithyroid drugs. This TCR came from a woman aged 30 to 39 with Graves disease. The CDR3 here is CASSLVAAGIYGYTF. The DNA for the CDR3 is TGTGCCAGCAGTTTAGTTGCGGCAGGCATCTATGGCTACACCTTC.